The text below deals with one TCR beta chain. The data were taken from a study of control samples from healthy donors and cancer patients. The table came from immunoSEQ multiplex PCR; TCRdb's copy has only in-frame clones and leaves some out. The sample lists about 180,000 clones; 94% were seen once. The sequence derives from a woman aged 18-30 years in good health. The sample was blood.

CDR3 coding DNA: TGTGCCGTCTTCAGGGCGGGCAATGAGCAGTTCTTC. It specifies CAVFRAGNEQFF. The chain has TRBV28 and TRBJ2-1, with D perhaps being TRBD1 or TRBD2 (5 bases each). The ends were cut back, 11 bases at V and 6 bases at J, with 14 bases in the middle. Germline V gene sequence: CDR1 MDHEN, CDR2 SYDVKM. The CDR3 spans 12 residues.